The 25 T cell receptor beta chains given below trace back to one sample, sequenced in a study of Tregs in tolerant kidney transplant recipients. Repertoires were generated with immunoSEQ multiplex PCR, while TCRdb's copy carries only in-frame clones and drops some. The sample consists of approximately 90,000 clones, approximately 94% of them appearing once. The sample comprised CD8+ T cells from blood. Source of these receptors: a human donor in good health.

The chain recombines TRBV19 with TRBJ1-2; the D gene is possibly TRBD1 (6 bases). The CDR3 spans 15 residues. CDR1 and CDR2 from the germline V gene are LNHDA and SQIVND (reference sequence). V gave up 5 bases and J gave up 8 bases, with 21 bases separating them. CDR3 residues: CASSLEGGETRGYTF. As DNA, the CDR3 is TGTGCCAGTAGTCTCGAGGGGGGCGAAACAAGGGGCTACACCTTC.

This clone is a singleton in its sample. V gene TRBV7-9 combines with J gene TRBJ2-1; 8 bases agree with TRBD1. CDR3 length: 15 residues. CDR1 and CDR2 from the germline V gene are SEHNR and FQNEAQ (reference sequence). Unmatched junction bases numbered 5, after V lost 3 bases and J lost 4 bases. The CDR3 DNA reads TGTGCCAGCAGCTTGGGACAGGAACCGTACAATGAGCAGTTCTTC. Amino acid sequence: CASSLGQEPYNEQFF.

The CDR3 sequence: CASSPGQNLYNEQFF. The CDR3 DNA follows: TGTGCCAGCAGCCCCGGACAAAACCTTTACAATGAGCAGTTCTTC. This rearrangement joins TRBV7-9 to TRBJ2-1; maybe TRBD1 (5 bases). Germline values: CDR1 SEHNR, CDR2 FQNEAQ (reference sequence). V was pared by 5 bases and J by 4 bases, with 15 bases between. This CDR3 has 15 residues.

This chain connects TRBV29-1 to TRBJ2-3; D ambiguous. The CDR3 is 16 amino acids. Deletions cut 2 bases from V and 2 bases from J, with 17 bases between. Germline values: CDR1 SQVTM, CDR2 ANQGSEA. The CDR3 is CSVEHSHRPVTDTQYF. CDR3 nucleotide sequence: TGCAGCGTTGAACATTCCCACCGGCCCGTCACAGATACGCAGTATTTT.

The gene calls are TRBV11-2 and TRBJ2-2; 7 nucleotides line up with TRBD1. Germline values: CDR1 SGHAT, CDR2 FQNNGV. The ends lost 0 bases at V and 3 bases at J; junction bases unmatched: 1. The CDR3 totals 15 residues. As DNA, the CDR3 is TGTGCCAGCAGCTTAGAACAGGGGTACACCGGGGAGCTGTTTTTT. Its protein product is CASSLEQGYTGELFF. Full variable domain (remainder filled in from reference TRBV11-2 and TRBJ2-2): EAGVAQSPRYKIIEKRQSVAFWCNPISGHATLYWYQQILGQGPKLLIQFQNNGVVDDSQLPKDRFSAERLKGVDSTLKIQPAKLEDSAVYLCASSLEQGYTGELFFGEGSRLTVL.

The gene calls are TRBV15 and TRBJ2-7; 15 bases map to TRBD2. Per the germline V gene, CDR1 is LNHNV and CDR2 is YYDKDF (reference sequence). This CDR3 has 16 residues. V lost 3 bases and J lost 3; bases outside the gene matches: 3. The DNA for the CDR3 is TGTGCCACCAGCAGGGGACTAGCGGGAGGCTACTACGAGCAGTACTTC. It specifies CATSRGLAGGYYEQYF.

The rearrangement joins TRBV7-8 to TRBJ2-5; D is unclear. The CDR3 covers 16 residues. Germline V gene lookup returns CDR1 SGHVS and CDR2 FQNEAQ. The V gene lost 2 bases and the J gene lost 4 bases, with 17 bases spanning the gap. CDR3 loop: CASSLPMKRVGETQYF. The DNA for the CDR3 is TGTGCCAGCAGCTTACCTATGAAACGGGTCGGAGAGACCCAGTACTTC. The variable domain in full, with the rest retrieved from reference TRBV7-8 and TRBJ2-5, is GAGVSQSPRYKVAKRGQDVALRCDPISGHVSLFWYQQALGQGPEFLTYFQNEAQLDKSGLPSDRFFAERPEGSVSTLKIQRTQQEDSAVYLCASSLPMKRVGETQYFGPGTRLLVL.

This clone appeared a single time. V usage is TRBV27 and J usage is TRBJ2-7; D is undetermined. CDR1 and CDR2 from the germline V gene are MNHEY and SMNVEV (reference sequence). V lost 4 bases and J lost 5, with 27 bases in between. The CDR3 has 18 amino acids. For the CDR3, the DNA is TGTGCCAGCAGTTACACGCCCCCAACATTTACGGGTCTAAACGAGCAGTACTTC. It yields the protein CASSYTPPTFTGLNEQYF.

The V call is TRBV11-2, the J call TRBJ2-7; 10 bases align to TRBD1. The V segment lost 5 bases and the J segment 0 bases; nucleotides outside the gene matches: 13. CDR1 is SGHAT, CDR2 FQNNGV, per germline. This CDR3 spans 18 amino acids. The CDR3 loop reads CASSLGQGEWYFSYEQYF. DNA for the CDR3: TGTGCCAGCAGCCTTGGACAGGGGGAATGGTACTTCTCCTACGAGCAGTACTTC.

The chain couples TRBV12-5 to TRBJ1-6; no reliable D call. CDR1 and CDR2 from the germline V gene are LGHNT and FRNRAP. Deletions cut 5 bases from V and 0 bases from J, with 11 bases between. The CDR3 contains 16 residues. In nucleotides, the CDR3 is TGTGCTAGTGGTCCCTCCCGGGGCTCCTATAATTCACCCCTCCACTTT. Translation: CASGPSRGSYNSPLHF. Supplemented by reference TRBV12-5 and TRBJ1-6, the full variable domain reads DARVTQTPRHKVTEMGQEVTMRCQPILGHNTVFWYRQTMMQGLELLAYFRNRAPLDDSGMPKDRFSAEMPDATLATLKIQPSEPRDSAVYFCASGPSRGSYNSPLHFGNGTRLTVT.

This chain connects TRBV4-1 to TRBJ2-3, with TRBD2 matching 7 bases. V was clipped by 6 bases and J by 3 bases; unmatched bases: 18. In germline, CDR1 is MGHRA, CDR2 YSYEKL. The CDR3 extends over 18 amino acids. The CDR3 spells CASSQHMTSRRETDTQYF. DNA of the CDR3: TGCGCCAGCAGTCAGCATATGACTAGCAGGAGAGAGACAGATACGCAGTATTTT.

The V call is TRBV4-1, the J call TRBJ2-7; 10 bases are a match to TRBD1. Germline-derived CDR1 and CDR2 are MGHRA and YSYEKL. The CDR3 covers 15 residues. J lost 0 bases, V lost 1 base, and 0 bases had no gene match. The DNA of the CDR3 is TGCGCCAGCAGCCAAGGGGACAGGGGCTCCTACGAGCAGTACTTC. This encodes CASSQGDRGSYEQYF.

The V and J genes are TRBV7-3 and TRBJ1-1; TRBD1 agrees at 11 bases. Germline trimming cut 3 bases from V and 3 bases from J; bases unmatched to any gene: 3. CDR1 is SGHTA, CDR2 FQGTGA, per germline. The CDR3 is 15 amino acids. In DNA, the CDR3 is TGTGCCAGCAGCTTGGGACAGGGGGTTTACACTGAAGCTTTCTTT. Encoded protein: CASSLGQGVYTEAFF.

The chain has TRBV5-4 and TRBJ2-3, with TRBD2 matching 10 bases. The ends lost 0 bases at V and 4 bases at J; junction bases unmatched: 5. Germline CDR1 reads SGHNT; CDR2 reads YYREEE (reference sequence). The CDR3 is made up of 16 amino acids. In nucleotides, the CDR3 is TGTGCCAGCAGCTTGGACTCTAGCGGGAGACCAGATACGCAGTATTTT. Translation gives CASSLDSSGRPDTQYF.

The V call is TRBV5-5, the J call TRBJ2-7; no clear D gene. CDR1 and CDR2 from the germline V gene are SGHKS and YYEKEE (reference sequence). The CDR3 has 15 residues. Trimming took off 2 bases at V and 4 bases at J, with 16 bases between the two ends. The CDR3 region has the DNA TGTGCCAGCAGCTTACCGGGCAGACCCGAATACGAGCAGTACTTC. Its translation is CASSLPGRPEYEQYF.

The rearrangement joins TRBV6-5 to TRBJ2-7; possible D gene TRBD1, 6 bases. Germline V gene sequence: CDR1 MNHEY, CDR2 SVGAGI. This CDR3 has 13 amino acids. Trimming removed 6 bases at V and 4 bases at J, with 13 bases between. Here the CDR3 DNA reads TGTGCCAGCAGAGCAGGGGTTACATACGAGCAGTACTTC. Residues: CASRAGVTYEQYF.

The CDR3 nucleotides are TGTGCCAGCAGCTTAGCCAATGAGCAGTTCTTC. Its translation: CASSLANEQFF. The rearrangement joins TRBV11-2 to TRBJ2-1; D is unclear. The CDR3 loop spans 11 amino acids. Per the germline V gene, CDR1 is SGHAT and CDR2 is FQNNGV. Trimming stripped 1 base from V and 6 bases from J, with 1 base between.

The chain recombines TRBV4-1 with TRBJ1-6; D not resolved. The CDR3 spans 13 residues. Germline values: CDR1 MGHRA, CDR2 YSYEKL. V was cut by 5 bases and J by 11 bases, with 13 bases left in between. CDR3 nucleotides: TGCGCCAGCAGCGCCAGGAGGGATACACCCCTCCACTTT. This encodes CASSARRDTPLHF.

This rearrangement joins TRBV25-1 to TRBJ1-2; D is uncertain. Germline V CDR1 and CDR2: MGHDK, SYGVNS. CDR3 length: 13 amino acids. V dropped 6 bases and J dropped 4 bases, with 12 bases sitting between them. CDR3 amino acids: CASSPPGVYGYTF. CDR3 DNA: TGTGCCAGCAGCCCTCCGGGAGTCTATGGCTACACCTTC.

The genes are TRBV27 and TRBJ2-2; perhaps TRBD2 as D (6 bases). V lost 5 bases and J lost 5, with 18 bases in between. The CDR3 totals 16 residues. Per the germline V gene, CDR1 is MNHEY and CDR2 is SMNVEV (reference sequence). CDR3 amino acids: CASSPRLGRRTGELFF. The CDR3 DNA is TGTGCCAGCAGTCCCCGACTAGGGAGGAGGACCGGGGAGCTGTTTTTT.

Comment on this clone: A junction boundary mismatches the germline segment, possibly from a read error. V gene TRBV10-3 combines with J gene TRBJ1-6; 10 nucleotides agree with TRBD1. Germline loops: CDR1 ENHRY, CDR2 SYGVKD. CDR3 length equals 14 residues. CDR3 bases: TGTGCCAGCAGTGGGACAGGGGATAATTCACCCCTCCACTTT. Its translation is CASSGTGDNSPLHF.

In nucleotides, the CDR3 is TGTGCCAGCAGCCCGGGGACAGGGGAGAATCAGCCCCAGCATTTT. It specifies CASSPGTGENQPQHF. The V call is TRBV6-4, the J call TRBJ1-5; 10 nucleotides agree with TRBD1. The CDR3 runs 15 residues. Germline loops: CDR1 MRHNA, CDR2 SNTAGT. Trimming at V came to 6 bases and at J to 4 bases, leaving 6 bases not matched to a gene.

The genes are TRBV14 and TRBJ2-5; no definite D call. CDR3 length: 15 residues. The V gene lost 1 base and the J gene lost 0 bases, with 9 bases spanning the gap. The germline V gene has CDR1 SGHDN and CDR2 FVKESK. The CDR3 nucleotides read TGTGCCAGCAGCCAAGCCTCCTGGTACCAAGAGACCCAGTACTTC. Encoded protein: CASSQASWYQETQYF.

The CDR3 loop is CASSLTLFPGANVLTF. CDR3 DNA sequence: TGTGCCAGCAGCCTTACCCTATTCCCTGGGGCCAACGTCCTGACTTTC. V usage is TRBV14 and J usage is TRBJ2-6, with unresolved D. CDR3 length: 16 residues. Germline assignment: CDR1 SGHDN and CDR2 FVKESK. Trimming stripped 4 bases from V and 2 bases from J, with 12 bases between.

This clone has just one count. This chain joins TRBV4-2 and TRBJ1-6, with a possible D match to TRBD1 (5 bases). Germline V CDR1 and CDR2: LGHNA, YNFKEQ. With 4 bases removed from V and 5 bases from J, the gap between germline ends came to 12 bases. The CDR3 loop spans 15 amino acids. Here the CDR3 DNA reads TGTGCCAGCAGCCTCAGGGAGGCGGATAATTCACCCCTCCACTTT. Translated: CASSLREADNSPLHF.